This TCR beta chain was captured by sequencing in a study of blood T cell repertoires in COVID-19. The ends were cut back, 5 bases at V and 2 bases at J, with 16 bases in the middle. The CDR3 contains 16 residues. Germline loops: CDR1 SGHTA, CDR2 FQGTGA. Sequencing used immunoSEQ multiplex PCR; TCRdb keeps in-frame clones, though not all of them. This sample carries over 50,000 clones, 78% of them seen once, and the ten largest clones take 14% to 15%. This clonotype was sampled from a human donor with active or convalescent COVID-19. The donor label of this sample is uncertain. The rearrangement uses TRBV7-3 and TRBJ2-1, with D possibly matching TRBD1 (5 bases). Sequencing input: peripheral blood. Here the CDR3 DNA reads TGTGCCAGCAGCCCAACCCGACAGACCGCCTACAATGAGCAGTTCTTC. Protein product: CASSPTRQTAYNEQFF.